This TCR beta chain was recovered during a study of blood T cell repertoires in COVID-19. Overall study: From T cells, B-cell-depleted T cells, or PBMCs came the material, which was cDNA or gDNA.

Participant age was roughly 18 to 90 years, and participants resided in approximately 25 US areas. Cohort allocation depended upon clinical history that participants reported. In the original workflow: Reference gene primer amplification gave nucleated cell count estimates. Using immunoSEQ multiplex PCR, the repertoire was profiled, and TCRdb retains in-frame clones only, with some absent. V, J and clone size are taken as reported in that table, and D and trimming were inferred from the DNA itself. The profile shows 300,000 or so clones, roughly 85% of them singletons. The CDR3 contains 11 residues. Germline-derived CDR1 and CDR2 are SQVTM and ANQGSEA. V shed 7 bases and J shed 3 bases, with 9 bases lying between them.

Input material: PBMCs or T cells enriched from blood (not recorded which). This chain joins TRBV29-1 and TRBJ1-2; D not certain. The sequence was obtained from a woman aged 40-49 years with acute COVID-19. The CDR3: CSAGPDYGYTF. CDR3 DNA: TGCAGCGCCGGTCCCGACTATGGCTACACCTTC.